Presented here are 18 T cell receptor beta chains from one specimen sequenced in a study of resident and recirculating memory T cells in vitiligo. The data were produced by immunoSEQ multiplex PCR, yet TCRdb's version contains in-frame clones alone and is incomplete. The sample lists around 70,000 clones, approximately 93% occurring once. Specimen: blood. These receptor sequences come from a male donor with vitiligo.

Here the CDR3 reads CASSSLIAGGPYEQYF. CDR3 bases: TGCGCCAGCAGCTCATTAATAGCGGGGGGACCCTACGAGCAGTACTTC. The V and J genes are TRBV5-1 and TRBJ2-7, with 10 bases identical to TRBD2. The CDR3 has 16 residues. Germline V gene sequence: CDR1 SGHRS, CDR2 YFSETQ. The trim removed 3 bases at V and 2 bases at J, leaving 8 bases unmatched.

The rearrangement links TRBV11-2 to TRBJ2-7; 8 bases fit TRBD1. Germline lookup yields CDR1 SGHAT and CDR2 FQNNGV. The CDR3 consists of 15 residues. J lost 6 bases, V lost 5 bases, and 12 bases had no gene match. The CDR3 sequence: CASSLSNRGALEQYF. The CDR3 DNA is TGTGCCAGCAGCCTCTCCAACAGGGGGGCTCTCGAGCAGTACTTC.

The V call is TRBV2, the J call TRBJ2-5; no reliable D call. Germline V gene lookup returns CDR1 SNHLY and CDR2 FYNNEI. This CDR3 has 13 amino acids. V was cut by 8 bases and J by 2 bases, with 12 bases left in between. The CDR3 loop reads CASVAGTQETQYF. CDR3 bases: TGTGCCAGCGTGGCAGGAACTCAAGAGACCCAGTACTTC. Drawing the rest from reference TRBV2 and TRBJ2-5, the complete variable domain is EPEVTQTPSHQVTQMGQEVILRCVPISNHLYFYWYRQILGQKVEFLVSFYNNEISEKSEIFDDQFSVERPDGSNFTLKIRSTKLEDSAMYFCASVAGTQETQYFGPGTRLLVL.

CDR3 nucleotide sequence: TGTGCCAGCAGTTACCTACAGGGTTGGGAAGCTTTCTTT. This gives the protein CASSYLQGWEAFF. The V gene is TRBV6-5, the J gene TRBJ1-1; a possible D gene is TRBD1 (6 bases). Trimming took 2 bases from V and 8 from J, leaving 12 bases between them. CDR1 is MNHEY and CDR2 is SVGAGI in the germline V gene. The CDR3 loop spans 13 amino acids.

This chain joins TRBV28 and TRBJ2-7; a possible D gene is TRBD2 (5 bases). Trimming took off 1 base at V and 2 bases at J, with 18 bases between the two ends. The length of the CDR3 is 17 residues. Germline V gives CDR1 MDHEN, CDR2 SYDVKM. The CDR3 spells CASSLFSLKDSAYEQYF. The CDR3 region has the DNA TGTGCCAGCAGTTTATTCTCCCTCAAAGATAGCGCCTACGAGCAGTACTTC.

The V and J genes are TRBV18 and TRBJ2-7; a possible D gene is TRBD2 (6 bases). Looked up from germline, CDR1 is KGHSH and CDR2 is LQKENI. The CDR3 consists of 17 residues. Trimming removed 0 bases from V and 0 bases from J, with 15 bases in between. The CDR3 bases are TGTGCCAGCTCACCACCGGGGGGTAGAATCCTCTCCTACGAGCAGTACTTC. Translation gives CASSPPGGRILSYEQYF.

J is TRBJ1-6 and V is TRBV15, with a tentative D call TRBD1 (6 bases). The CDR3 has 14 amino acids. CDR1 is LNHNV and CDR2 is YYDKDF in the germline V gene (reference sequence). Trimming took 0 bases from V and 7 from J, leaving 7 bases between them. The CDR3 DNA follows: TGTGCCACCAGCAGAGACAGGGGCAATTCACCCCTCCACTTT. This encodes CATSRDRGNSPLHF. Looking up the rest from reference TRBV15 and TRBJ1-6 gives the full variable domain: DAMVIQNPRYQVTQFGKPVTLSCSQTLNHNVMYWYQQKSSQAPKLLFHYYDKDFNNEADTPDNFQSRRPNTSFCFLDIRSPGLGDTAMYLCATSRDRGNSPLHFGNGTRLTVT.

The chain uses TRBV9 and TRBJ1-1; possible D gene TRBD1, 6 bases. Per the germline V gene, CDR1 is SGDLS and CDR2 is YYNGEE. Trimming pared 4 bases from V and 8 bases from J, leaving 12 bases between. The CDR3 totals 12 residues. Written as DNA, the CDR3 is TGTGCCAGCAGCCAATCGACAGGAGAAGCTTTCTTT. This encodes CASSQSTGEAFF.

V is TRBV7-8 and J is TRBJ1-3; D is perhaps TRBD1 (6 bases). Germline assignment: CDR1 SGHVS and CDR2 FQNEAQ. This CDR3 has 17 residues. The germline V and J ends were trimmed by 2 bases and 0 bases, with 14 bases remaining between them. The CDR3 protein is CASSLRQAIHSGNTIYF. CDR3 DNA: TGTGCCAGCAGCTTACGACAGGCGATTCACTCTGGAAACACCATATATTTT.

The CDR3 coding sequence is TGTGCCAGCTCACCGATACAGGGGATCGCCAGAACTGAAGCTTTCTTT. This codes for CASSPIQGIARTEAFF. The rearrangement joins TRBV18 to TRBJ1-1; 7 bases are shared with TRBD1. This CDR3 comprises 16 residues. The V and J ends lost 3 bases and 5 bases, in that order; junction bases with no gene match: 12. The V gene's germline CDR1 is KGHSH and CDR2 LQKENI.

The rearrangement uses TRBV27 and TRBJ1-1; the D gene is possibly TRBD1 (6 bases). Trimming removed 5 bases at V and 10 bases at J, with 17 bases between. The CDR3 spans 13 residues. Germline CDR1 reads MNHEY; CDR2 reads SMNVEV (reference sequence). CDR3 region: CASSPGNRVGAFF. The CDR3, as DNA: TGTGCCAGCAGTCCAGGTAACAGGGTAGGAGCTTTCTTT.

The rearrangement links TRBV5-1 to TRBJ2-2; 9 bases align to TRBD1. This CDR3 contains 15 residues. The germline V gene has CDR1 SGHRS and CDR2 YFSETQ. V was pared by 4 bases and J by 1 base, with 2 bases of the junction left unmatched. The CDR3 DNA sequence: TGCGCCAGCAGCGCGGGACAGGGGAACACCGGGGAGCTGTTTTTT. Translating gives CASSAGQGNTGELFF.

The gene calls are TRBV27 and TRBJ1-5, with a possible D match to TRBD1 (6 bases). The CDR3 sequence is 13 residues long. V was pared by 6 bases and J by 7 bases, with 13 bases between. Germline CDR1 is MNHEY and CDR2 is SMNVEV (reference sequence). The CDR3 nucleotides are TGTGCCAGCAGGTCGGGGGGCGGGCAGCCCCAGCATTTT. It encodes CASRSGGGQPQHF.

This clone was seen a few times. The chain uses TRBV2 and TRBJ2-1; 8 bases are a match to TRBD1. The CDR3 consists of 12 residues. V lost 7 bases and J lost 5; bases outside the gene matches: 1. Germline assignment: CDR1 SNHLY and CDR2 FYNNEI. Here the CDR3 DNA reads TGTGCCAGCACGGGACAGGACAATGAGCAGTTCTTC. Its translation is CASTGQDNEQFF.

V and J are TRBV4-1 and TRBJ1-2; 7 bases agree with TRBD1. The V gene's germline CDR1 is MGHRA and CDR2 YSYEKL. Trimming took 4 bases from V and 5 from J; bases not matched to a gene: 13. The CDR3 spans 16 residues. In nucleotides, the CDR3 is TGCGCCAGCAGCCCGGGAAGCCAGGGGGGCGTGTATGGCTACACCTTC. Translation: CASSPGSQGGVYGYTF.

V is TRBV7-9 and J is TRBJ2-2; 7 nucleotides line up with TRBD1. Germline CDR1 is SEHNR and CDR2 is FQNEAQ (reference sequence). V shed 4 bases and J 1 base; nucleotides not matched to a gene: 3. The length of the CDR3 is 15 residues. The chain's CDR3 is CASSSRTGNTGELFF. The CDR3 DNA is TGTGCCAGCAGCTCCCGGACAGGGAACACCGGGGAGCTGTTTTTT.

This chain connects TRBV27 to TRBJ1-2; 8 nucleotides match TRBD1. This CDR3 has 16 residues. The J segment lost 2 bases and the V segment lost 0 bases, leaving 5 bases of the junction unmatched. CDR1 is MNHEY and CDR2 is SMNVEV in the germline V gene (reference sequence). The chain's CDR3 is CASSLSGDRSNYGYTF. CDR3 nucleotides: TGTGCCAGCAGTTTATCGGGGGACAGGTCAAACTATGGCTACACCTTC.

This rearrangement joins TRBV6-1 to TRBJ2-7; D gene ambiguous. CDR3 size: 12 residues. Trimming removed 6 bases at V and 4 bases at J, with 10 bases between. CDR1 and CDR2 (germline): MNHNS, SASEGT. The CDR3 reads CASSYSQYEQYF. The CDR3, as DNA: TGTGCCAGCAGCTATTCCCAATACGAGCAGTACTTC.